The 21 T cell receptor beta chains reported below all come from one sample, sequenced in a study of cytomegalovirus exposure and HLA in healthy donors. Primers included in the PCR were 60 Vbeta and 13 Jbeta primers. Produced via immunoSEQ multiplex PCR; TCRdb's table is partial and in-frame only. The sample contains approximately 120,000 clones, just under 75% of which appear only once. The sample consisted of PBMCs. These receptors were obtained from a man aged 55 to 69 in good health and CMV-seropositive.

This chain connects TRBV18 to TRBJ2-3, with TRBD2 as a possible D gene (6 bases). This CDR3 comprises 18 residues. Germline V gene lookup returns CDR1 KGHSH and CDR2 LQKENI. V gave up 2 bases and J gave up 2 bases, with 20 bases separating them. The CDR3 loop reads CASSPRGGGNEYTDTQYF. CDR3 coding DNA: TGTGCCAGCTCACCAAGGGGAGGCGGGAACGAATACACAGATACGCAGTATTTT.

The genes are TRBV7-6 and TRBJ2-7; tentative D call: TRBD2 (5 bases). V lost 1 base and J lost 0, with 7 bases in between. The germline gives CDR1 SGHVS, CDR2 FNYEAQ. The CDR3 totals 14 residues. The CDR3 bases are TGTGCCAGCAGCTTAGAGAGGGACTCCTACGAGCAGTACTTC. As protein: CASSLERDSYEQYF.

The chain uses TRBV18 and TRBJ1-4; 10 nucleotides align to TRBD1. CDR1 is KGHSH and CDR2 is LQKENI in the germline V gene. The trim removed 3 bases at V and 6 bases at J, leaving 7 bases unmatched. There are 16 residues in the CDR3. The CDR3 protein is CASSPLPTGGYEKLFF. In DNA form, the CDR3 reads TGTGCCAGCTCACCCCTGCCGACAGGGGGCTATGAAAAACTGTTTTTT.

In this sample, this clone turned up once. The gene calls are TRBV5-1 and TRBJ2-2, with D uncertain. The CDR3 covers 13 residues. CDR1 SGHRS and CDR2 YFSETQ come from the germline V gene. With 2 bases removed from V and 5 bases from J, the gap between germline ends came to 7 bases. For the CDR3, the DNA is TGCGCCAGCAGCTTTATAGCTACCGGGGAGCTGTTTTTT. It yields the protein CASSFIATGELFF.

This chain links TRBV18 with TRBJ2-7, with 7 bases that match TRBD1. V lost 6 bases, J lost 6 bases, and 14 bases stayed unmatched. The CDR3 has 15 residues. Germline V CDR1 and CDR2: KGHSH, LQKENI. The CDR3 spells CASSEDRQLVGEQYF. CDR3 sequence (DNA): TGTGCCAGCTCCGAGGACAGGCAATTGGTTGGCGAGCAGTACTTC.

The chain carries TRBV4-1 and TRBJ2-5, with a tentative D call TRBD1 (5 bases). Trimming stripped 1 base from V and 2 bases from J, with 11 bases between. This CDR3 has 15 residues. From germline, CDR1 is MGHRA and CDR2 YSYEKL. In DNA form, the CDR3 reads TGCGCCAGCAGCCAAGGGTCTGGGGCACAAGAGACCCAGTACTTC. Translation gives CASSQGSGAQETQYF.

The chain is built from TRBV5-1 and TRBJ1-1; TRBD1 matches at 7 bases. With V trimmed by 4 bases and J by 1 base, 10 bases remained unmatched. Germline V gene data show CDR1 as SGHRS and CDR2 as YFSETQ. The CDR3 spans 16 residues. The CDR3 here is CASSGSGTARNTEAFF. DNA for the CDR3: TGCGCCAGCAGCGGATCCGGGACAGCCAGGAACACTGAAGCTTTCTTT.

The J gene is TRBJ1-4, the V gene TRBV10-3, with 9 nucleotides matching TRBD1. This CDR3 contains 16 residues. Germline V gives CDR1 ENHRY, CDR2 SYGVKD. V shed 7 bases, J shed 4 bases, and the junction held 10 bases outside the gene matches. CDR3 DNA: TGTGCCATCATAAGGGACAGGGTAGCGGGTAATGAAAAACTGTTTTTT. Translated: CAIIRDRVAGNEKLFF.

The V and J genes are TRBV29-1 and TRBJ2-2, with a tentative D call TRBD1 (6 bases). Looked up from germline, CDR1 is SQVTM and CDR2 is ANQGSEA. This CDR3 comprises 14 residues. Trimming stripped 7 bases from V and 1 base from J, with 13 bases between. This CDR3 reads CSGTVQGNTGELFF. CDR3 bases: TGCAGCGGGACGGTACAGGGGAACACCGGGGAGCTGTTTTTT.

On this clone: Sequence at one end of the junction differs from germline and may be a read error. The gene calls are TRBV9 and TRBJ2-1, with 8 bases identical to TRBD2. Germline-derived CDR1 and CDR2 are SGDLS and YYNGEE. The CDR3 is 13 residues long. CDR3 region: CASSTHDGGGILF. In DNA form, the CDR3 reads TGTGCCAGCAGCACCCATGATGGCGGGGGGATCCTCTTC.

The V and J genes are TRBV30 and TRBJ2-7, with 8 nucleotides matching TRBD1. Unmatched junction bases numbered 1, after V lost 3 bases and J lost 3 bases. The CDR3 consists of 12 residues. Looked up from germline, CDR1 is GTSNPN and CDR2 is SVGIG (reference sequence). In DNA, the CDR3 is TGTGCCTGGAGCGGGACAGGCTACGAGCAGTACTTC. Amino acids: CAWSGTGYEQYF.

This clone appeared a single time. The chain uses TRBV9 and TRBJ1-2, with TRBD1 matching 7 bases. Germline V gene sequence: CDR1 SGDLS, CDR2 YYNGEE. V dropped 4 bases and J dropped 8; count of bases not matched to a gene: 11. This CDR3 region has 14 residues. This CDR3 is CASSNPQGMEGYTF. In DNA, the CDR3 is TGTGCCAGCAGCAACCCACAGGGGATGGAGGGCTACACCTTC.

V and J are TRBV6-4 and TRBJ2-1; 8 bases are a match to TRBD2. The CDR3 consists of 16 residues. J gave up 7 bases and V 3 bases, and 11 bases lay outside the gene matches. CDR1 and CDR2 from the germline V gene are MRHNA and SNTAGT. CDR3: CASSEGSGGAGNEQFF. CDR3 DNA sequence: TGTGCCAGCAGTGAAGGGTCGGGGGGGGCCGGTAATGAGCAGTTCTTC.

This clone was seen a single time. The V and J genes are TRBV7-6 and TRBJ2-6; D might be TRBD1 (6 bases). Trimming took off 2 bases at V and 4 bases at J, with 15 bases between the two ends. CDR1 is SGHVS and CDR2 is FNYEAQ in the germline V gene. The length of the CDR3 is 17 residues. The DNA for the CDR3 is TGTGCCAGCAGCTTATTGACAGGAGTGGAGGGGGCCAACGTCCTGACTTTC. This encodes CASSLLTGVEGANVLTF.

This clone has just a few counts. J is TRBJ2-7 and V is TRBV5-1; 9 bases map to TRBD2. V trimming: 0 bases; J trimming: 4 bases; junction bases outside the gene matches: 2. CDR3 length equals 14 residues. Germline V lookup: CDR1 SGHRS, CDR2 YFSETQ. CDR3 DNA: TGCGCCAGCAGCTTGGACGGACTAGCGTACGAGCAGTACTTC. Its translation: CASSLDGLAYEQYF.

CDR3 in DNA: TGTGCCAGCAGGGAGTGGACAGGGACGGGCGAAAAACTGTTTTTT. Translation: CASREWTGTGEKLFF. The V call is TRBV28, the J call TRBJ1-4; 8 nucleotides agree with TRBD1. After removal of 6 bases from V and 8 bases from J, the junction contained 11 bases not matched to a gene. From germline, CDR1 is MDHEN and CDR2 SYDVKM. This CDR3 region has 15 residues.

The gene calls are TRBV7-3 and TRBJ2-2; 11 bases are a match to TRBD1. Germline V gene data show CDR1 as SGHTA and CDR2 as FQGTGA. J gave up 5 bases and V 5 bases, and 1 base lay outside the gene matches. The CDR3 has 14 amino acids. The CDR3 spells CASSRDRGTGELFF. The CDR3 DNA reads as TGTGCCAGCAGCCGGGACAGGGGGACCGGGGAGCTGTTTTTT.

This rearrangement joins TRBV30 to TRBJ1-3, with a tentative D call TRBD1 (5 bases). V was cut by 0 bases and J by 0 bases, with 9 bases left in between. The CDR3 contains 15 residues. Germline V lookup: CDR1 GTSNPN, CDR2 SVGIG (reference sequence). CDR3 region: CAWSVGQSSGNTIYF. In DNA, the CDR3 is TGTGCCTGGAGTGTGGGGCAAAGCTCTGGAAACACCATATATTTT.

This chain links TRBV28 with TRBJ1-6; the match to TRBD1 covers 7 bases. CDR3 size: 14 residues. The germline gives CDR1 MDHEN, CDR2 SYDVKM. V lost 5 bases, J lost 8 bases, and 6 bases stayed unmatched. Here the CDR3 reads CASSQGGKYSPLHF. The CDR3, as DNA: TGTGCCAGCAGTCAAGGGGGCAAGTATTCACCCCTCCACTTT.

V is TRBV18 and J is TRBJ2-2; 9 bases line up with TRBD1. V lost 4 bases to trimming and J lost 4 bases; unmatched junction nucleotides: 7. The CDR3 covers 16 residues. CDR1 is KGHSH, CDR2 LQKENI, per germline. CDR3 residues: CASSLSGQGFTGELFF. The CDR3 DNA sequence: TGTGCCAGCTCACTCTCGGGACAGGGTTTCACCGGGGAGCTGTTTTTT.

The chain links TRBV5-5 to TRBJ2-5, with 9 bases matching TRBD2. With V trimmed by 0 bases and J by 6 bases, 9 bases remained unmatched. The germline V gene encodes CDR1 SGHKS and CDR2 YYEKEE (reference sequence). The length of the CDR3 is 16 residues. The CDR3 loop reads CASSLGGQAGGQTQYF. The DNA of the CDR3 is TGTGCCAGCAGCTTGGGGGGGCAAGCGGGGGGTCAGACCCAGTACTTC.